A selection of T cell receptor beta chains follows, all from one sample in a study of blood T cell repertoires in COVID-19. TCRdb's table, derived via immunoSEQ multiplex PCR, lists solely in-frame clones and lacks some. The profile shows about 140,000 clones, about 84% of them singletons. Sequencing used peripheral blood. The receptors shown here come from a human donor in a cohort sampled during active COVID-19. The CDR3 runs from the conserved cysteine through the conserved F or W. The D gene is left open where the match is weak. Size is stated for part of the rows, as once, few or many counts, or as a class when the clone is expanded.

>-|TRBD2|14|TRBV5-4|TRBJ2-1
CASSLERGGLEQFF
TGTGCCAGCAGCTTGGAGCGGGGGGGCCTTGAGCAGTTCTTC
>-|-|13|TRBV2|TRBJ1-2
CASSRDTNYGYTF
TGTGCCAGCAGTCGGGACACTAACTATGGCTACACCTTC
>-|-|15|TRBV6-5|TRBJ1-1
CASSWARDGNTEAFF
TGTGCCAGCAGTTGGGCCCGGGATGGGAACACTGAAGCTTTCTTT
>-|-|14|TRBV6-5|TRBJ1-2
CASTKGGPIYGYTF
TGTGCCAGCACTAAAGGGGGACCGATCTATGGCTACACCTTC
>once|TRBD1|14|TRBV27|TRBJ1-3
CASGQGGSGNTIYF
TGTGCCAGCGGGCAGGGGGGAAGTGGAAACACCATATATTTT
>few|-|16|TRBV6-5|TRBJ2-6
CASSYSRRAGANVLTF
TGTGCCAGCAGTTACTCGAGGCGGGCAGGGGCCAACGTCCTGACTTTC
>-|TRBD1|13|TRBV6-5|TRBJ1-2
CASSPQGVHGYTF
TGTGCCAGCAGCCCACAGGGGGTCCATGGCTACACCTTC
>-|TRBD2|16|TRBV4-2|TRBJ2-7
CASSQGVAGGPLQQYF
TGTGCCAGCAGCCAAGGGGTGGCGGGGGGCCCATTGCAGCAGTACTTC
>-|TRBD2|19|TRBV4-1|TRBJ2-3
CASSQPSGERGAQRNTQYF
TGCGCCAGCAGCCAACCTAGTGGGGAGCGGGGGGCCCAGAGAAATACGCAGTATTTT
>-|TRBD2|16|TRBV10-3|TRBJ2-3
CAISESKRGGTDTQYF
TGTGCCATCAGTGAGTCGAAGCGGGGGGGCACAGATACGCAGTATTTT
>-|-|15|TRBV6-5|TRBJ1-5
CASSPTGGSNQPQHF
TGTGCCAGCAGTCCCACGGGGGGGAGCAATCAGCCCCAGCATTTT
>few|-|18|TRBV11-3|TRBJ1-5
CASSLRGDQGPGNQPQHF
TGTGCCAGCAGCTTAAGAGGAGATCAGGGGCCTGGGAATCAGCCCCAGCATTTT
>-|-|11|TRBV7-6|TRBJ2-5
CASSTGETQYF
TGTGCCAGCAGCACGGGGGAGACCCAGTACTTC
>-|TRBD1|14|TRBV6-2/TRBV6-3|TRBJ2-7
CASSSTGVSYEQYF
TGTGCCAGCAGCTCGACAGGGGTCTCTTACGAGCAGTACTTC
>-|TRBD2|15|TRBV19|TRBJ2-3
CASRGLAVFGDTQYF
TGTGCCAGTAGGGGACTAGCGGTTTTTGGAGATACGCAGTATTTT
>-|TRBD1|17|TRBV5-3|TRBJ2-6
CARSARDRGRGANVLTF
TGTGCCAGAAGCGCCCGGGACAGGGGGCGCGGGGCCAACGTCCTGACTTTC
>-|TRBD1|14|TRBV29-1|TRBJ2-2
CSVVTGQYLGELFF
TGCAGCGTTGTCACGGGACAGTACCTCGGGGAGCTGTTTTTT
>-|TRBD2|15|TRBV5-4|TRBJ2-3
CASSIGTSGGDTQYF
TGTGCCAGCAGCATTGGGACTAGCGGGGGGGATACGCAGTATTTT
>-|TRBD1|14|TRBV7-9|TRBJ2-5
CASSWDRGKETQYF
TGTGCCAGCAGCTGGGACAGGGGTAAAGAGACCCAGTACTTC
>few|-|15|TRBV5-1|TRBJ1-3
CASSLAGGSGNTIYF
TGCGCCAGCAGCTTGGCCGGGGGCTCTGGAAACACCATATATTTT
>-|-|11|TRBV6-5|TRBJ2-5
CASRQQETQYF
TGTGCCAGTAGACAGCAAGAGACCCAGTACTTC
>-|-|16|TRBV6-5|TRBJ1-3
CASSYASGGSGNTIYF
TGTGCCAGCAGTTACGCGTCAGGAGGCTCTGGAAACACCATATATTTT
>-|-|13|TRBV9|TRBJ2-2
CASSVPQSGELFF
TGTGCCAGCAGCGTTCCCCAGTCCGGGGAGCTGTTTTTT
>-|TRBD2|15|TRBV6-5|TRBJ2-5
CATRTSGVPQETQYF
TGTGCCACCCGGACTAGCGGGGTCCCTCAAGAGACCCAGTACTTC
>-|TRBD2|15|TRBV18|TRBJ2-5
CASSPSWGGVETQYF
TGTGCCAGCTCACCCTCTTGGGGGGGAGTAGAGACCCAGTACTTC
>-|TRBD1|15|TRBV7-8|TRBJ1-2
CASSRDRGQNYGYTF
TGTGCCAGCAGCCGAGACAGGGGGCAGAACTATGGCTACACCTTC
>-|TRBD2|15|TRBV5-1|TRBJ2-1
CASSLVAGEYNEQFF
TGCGCCAGCAGCTTGGTAGCGGGGGAATACAATGAGCAGTTCTTC
>once|-|17|TRBV13|TRBJ2-1
CASSLVTGESSYNEQFF
TGTGCCAGCAGCTTAGTCACGGGGGAGAGCTCCTACAATGAGCAGTTCTTC
>-|TRBD1|15|TRBV6-5|TRBJ2-7
CASKPSGGVRSEQYF
TGTGCCAGCAAACCCTCAGGGGGCGTCCGGAGCGAGCAGTACTTC
>-|TRBD1|15|TRBV3-1/TRBV3-2|TRBJ1-2
CASSQGTGMEYGYTF
TGTGCCAGCAGCCAAGGGACAGGGATGGAGTATGGCTACACCTTC
>-|-|15|TRBV28|TRBJ2-2
CASSLMRGGPGELFF
TGTGCCAGCAGTTTAATGAGGGGAGGACCCGGGGAGCTGTTTTTT
>-|TRBD1|17|TRBV19|TRBJ1-5
CASSFYPGQGASQPQHF
TGTGCCAGTAGTTTCTACCCGGGACAGGGGGCTTCTCAGCCCCAGCATTTT
>-|-|11|TRBV10-3|TRBJ2-3
CAISDLDTQYF
TGTGCCATCAGTGACTTAGATACGCAGTATTTT
>-|-|13|TRBV12-3/TRBV12-4|TRBJ1-6
CASTQVYNSPLHF
TGTGCCAGCACACAGGTTTATAATTCACCCCTCCACTTT
>-|-|17|TRBV21-1|TRBJ2-6
CASSTWTGRYGANVLTF
TGTGCCAGCAGCACGTGGACAGGGAGGTATGGGGCCAACGTCCTGACTTTC
>-|-|15|TRBV14|TRBJ1-1
CASSQELSAGTEAFF
TGTGCCAGCAGCCAAGAACTTTCGGCGGGCACTGAAGCTTTCTTT
>-|-|15|TRBV4-3|TRBJ1-2
CASSQDLSVGGSYTF
TGCGCCAGCAGCCAAGATTTGTCGGTCGGGGGAAGCTACACCTTC
>-|-|15|TRBV7-6|TRBJ2-3
CASSFGQGITDTQYF
TGTGCCAGCAGCTTCGGTCAGGGCATCACAGATACGCAGTATTTT
>-|-|15|TRBV7-2|TRBJ1-2
CASSLALEAIYGYTF
TGTGCCAGCAGCTTAGCGCTCGAGGCTATCTATGGCTACACCTTC
>-|TRBD1|15|TRBV4-3|TRBJ2-7
CASSPGQGFPYEQYF
TGCGCCAGCAGCCCCGGACAGGGGTTCCCCTACGAGCAGTACTTC
>-|TRBD2|16|TRBV6-2/TRBV6-3|TRBJ2-7
CASSPGLAGGRYEQYF
TGTGCCAGCAGTCCAGGACTAGCGGGGGGAAGGTACGAGCAGTACTTC
>once|TRBD2|15|TRBV6-1|TRBJ2-3
CASSEGLAGGDTQYF
TGTGCCAGCAGTGAGGGACTAGCGGGGGGAGATACGCAGTATTTT
>once|-|17|TRBV6-2/TRBV6-3|TRBJ2-7
CASSYYNPYRDSYEQYF
TGTGCCAGCAGTTACTACAACCCCTACAGGGACTCCTACGAGCAGTACTTC
>-|-|17|TRBV7-9|TRBJ2-3
CASSLALRVASTDTQYF
TGTGCCAGCAGCTTAGCGCTACGCGTAGCGAGCACAGATACGCAGTATTTT
>-|-|17|TRBV28|TRBJ1-4
CASSSTRNYATNEKLFF
TGTGCCAGCAGTTCGACGAGGAATTATGCAACTAATGAAAAACTGTTTTTT
>-|-|17|TRBV4-3|TRBJ2-1
CASSQVQGPTPYNEQFF
TGCGCCAGCAGCCAAGTGCAGGGCCCGACTCCTTACAATGAGCAGTTCTTC
>-|TRBD1|13|TRBV19|TRBJ2-2
CASRDRSVGELFF
TGTGCCAGTCGGGACAGGTCTGTCGGGGAGCTGTTTTTT
>once|TRBD2|16|TRBV6-6|TRBJ2-7
CASSYPKPSGGYEQYF
TGTGCCAGCAGTTACCCGAAGCCTAGCGGGGGCTACGAGCAGTACTTC
>-|TRBD1|14|TRBV29-1|TRBJ1-4
CSAAGDRGNEKLFF
TGCAGCGCCGCGGGGGACAGGGGAAATGAAAAACTGTTTTTT
>-|TRBD2|14|TRBV11-2|TRBJ2-4
CASSWDTGGNIQYF
TGTGCCAGCAGCTGGGACACGGGAGGGAACATTCAGTACTTC
>-|TRBD1|17|TRBV9|TRBJ2-5
CASSPRQGAFGFETQYF
TGTGCCAGCAGCCCCCGACAGGGGGCGTTTGGTTTTGAGACCCAGTACTTC
>-|-|16|TRBV7-9|TRBJ2-1
CASSLGAGSVSNEQFF
TGTGCCAGCAGCTTAGGGGCAGGGTCGGTCTCCAATGAGCAGTTCTTC
>-|TRBD1|13|TRBV6-5|TRBJ1-1
CASRANRGVRAFF
TGTGCCAGCAGGGCAAACAGGGGAGTCCGAGCTTTCTTT